This entry is about one T cell receptor beta chain. The data are from a study of CD8 T cells in ankylosing spondylitis. V was pared by 8 bases and J by 3 bases, with 8 bases between. There are 11 residues in the CDR3. Germline CDR1 is MGHDK and CDR2 is SYGVNS. TCRdb recomputed calls from the 5' RACE reads with MiXCR, one row per CDR3 protein. This table holds more than 250,000 distinct CDR3 sequences, approximately 10% found once. The rearrangement joins TRBV25-1 to TRBJ2-7, with D hard to call. Sequenced: blood, either unsorted or a sorted T cell fraction (not recorded which). The clonotype was recovered from a female donor with ankylosing spondylitis or in good health (not recorded which). CDR3 residues: CASGDYYEQYF. CDR3 nucleotides: TGTGCCAGCGGGGATTACTACGAGCAGTACTTC.